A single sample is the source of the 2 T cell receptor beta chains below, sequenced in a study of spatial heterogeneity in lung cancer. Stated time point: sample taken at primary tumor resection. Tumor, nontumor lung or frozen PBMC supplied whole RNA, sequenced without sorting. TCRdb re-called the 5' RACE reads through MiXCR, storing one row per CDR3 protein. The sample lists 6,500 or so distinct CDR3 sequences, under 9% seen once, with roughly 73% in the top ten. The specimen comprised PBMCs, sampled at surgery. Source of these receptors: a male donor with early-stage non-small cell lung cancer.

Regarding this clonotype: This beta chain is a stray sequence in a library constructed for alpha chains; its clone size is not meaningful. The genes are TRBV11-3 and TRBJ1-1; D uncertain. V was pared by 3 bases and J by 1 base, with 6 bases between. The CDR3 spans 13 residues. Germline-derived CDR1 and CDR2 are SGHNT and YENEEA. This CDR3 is CASSLSQNTEAFF. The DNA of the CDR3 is TGTGCCAGCAGCTTGTCCCAGAACACTGAAGCTTTCTTT.

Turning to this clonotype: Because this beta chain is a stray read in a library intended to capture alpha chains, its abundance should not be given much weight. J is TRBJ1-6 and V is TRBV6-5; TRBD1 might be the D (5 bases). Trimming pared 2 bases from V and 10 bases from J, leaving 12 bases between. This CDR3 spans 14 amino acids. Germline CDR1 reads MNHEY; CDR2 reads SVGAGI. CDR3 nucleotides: TGTGCCAGCAGTTACGGGGGGTTCTACTCACCCCTCCACTTT. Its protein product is CASSYGGFYSPLHF.